This T cell receptor beta chain was sequenced in a study of T cell responses to AZD1222 COVID-19 vaccine. The study, taken as a whole, reports: The repertoires were collected only after the peak T cell response. Vaccine-associated CD4 TCRs ranged over spike, dominating at 160-218 and 743-854.

Only in-frame clones appear in the TCRdb table, and some are missing; sequencing was by immunoSEQ multiplex PCR. The sample lists approximately 70,000 clones, 88% occurring once. As concerns this clone: Its target is not known.

CDR1 is KGHSH and CDR2 is LQKENI in the germline V gene. V trimming: 4 bases; J trimming: 1 base; junction bases outside the gene matches: 7. The CDR3 spans 15 residues. The V call is TRBV18, the J call TRBJ2-7; TRBD1 matches at 7 bases. The specimen comprised peripheral blood, sampled 28 days after the second dose of the MenACWY control vaccine. The receptor was isolated from an adult who received the MenACWY meningococcal vaccine as a control. As DNA, the CDR3 is TGTGCCAGCTCACGGACTTGGGACAGATCCTACGAGCAGTACTTC. This translates into CASSRTWDRSYEQYF.